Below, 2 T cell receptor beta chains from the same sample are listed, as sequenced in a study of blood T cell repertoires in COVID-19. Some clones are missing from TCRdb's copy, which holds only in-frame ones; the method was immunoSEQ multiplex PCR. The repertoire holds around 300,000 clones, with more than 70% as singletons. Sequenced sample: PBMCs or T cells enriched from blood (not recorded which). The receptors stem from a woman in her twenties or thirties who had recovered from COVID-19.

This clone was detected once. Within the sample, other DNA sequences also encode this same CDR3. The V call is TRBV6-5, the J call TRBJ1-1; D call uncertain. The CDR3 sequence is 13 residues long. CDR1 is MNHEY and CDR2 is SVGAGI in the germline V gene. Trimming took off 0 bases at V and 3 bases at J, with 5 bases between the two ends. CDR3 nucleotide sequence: TGTGCCAGCAGTTACTCGCGGGACACTGAAGCTTTCTTT. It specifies CASSYSRDTEAFF.

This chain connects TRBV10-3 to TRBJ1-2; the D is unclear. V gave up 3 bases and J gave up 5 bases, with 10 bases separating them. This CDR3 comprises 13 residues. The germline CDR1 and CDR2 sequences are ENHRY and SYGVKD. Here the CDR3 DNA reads TGTGCCATCAGTGACCTTCTGCTATATGGCTACACCTTC. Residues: CAISDLLLYGYTF.